This entry features one T cell receptor beta chain sequence. This clone's antigen is unknown. The input lacks base qualities; no much larger clone sits a single base away. This entry belongs to a study of human T cells and chemical hapten exposure (dated by TCRdb to 2020 to 2023). As for the study more broadly: Libraries were pooled for sequencing, and variation in per-sample TCR yields was attributed mainly to small differences in library volumes within the pool. The study tracked peripheral blood TCR repertoire changes in vivo during primary and secondary sensitization to the hapten diphenylcyclopropenone (DPC) in alopecia patients. From each blood RNA sample, both TCR alpha and TCR beta chains were sequenced.

Unfractionated whole blood was collected in Tempus Blood RNA tubes, and total RNA was extracted from that blood. Roughly 5 healthy volunteers were used as TCR sequencing controls and were bled at day 0, 2 weeks and 6 weeks. CDR1 and CDR2, looked up from the germline V gene, are MDHEN and SYDVKM. Counted from cysteine to phenylalanine, this CDR3 has 16 amino acids. Only the CDR3 portion is preserved as DNA: 48 bases, with reading frame beginning at the first base. V drops 6 bases and J drops 5 bases, leaving 17 bases in between. The full study reports these points: DPC sensitization did not change the number of TCRs with a frequency above 1 in 1000, and there was no evidence of changes in global repertoire structure. After repeated subsampling, the strength of the expansion versus patch-test correlation and the threshold at which it became significant changed.

Library construction relied on 5' RACE. For sequencing, an Illumina MiSeq was employed. During library preparation, unique molecular identifiers were attached to individual cDNA molecules so that TCRs could be counted quantitatively and reproducibly. In the authors' own workflow: A median of roughly 99,000 TCRs per sample was observed, with a range of about 23,224 to 690,600. V, J and CDR3 annotation of the TCR reads was performed with the Decombinator software suite. For PS versus PT1 abundance plots, all samples were subsampled to the same number of TCRs (28,000). TCRs were defined as expanded if absent before sensitization and observed at least eight times at the 2-week time point. The public reads were run again by TCRdb, first through fastp at Q25 and then through MiXCR, and only productive beta chains were kept. Every entry covers one CDR3 protein and lists the most common genes and DNA from its rows. TCRdb, not the authors, supplied the V and J calls. The sample table shows 110,000 or so distinct CDR3 sequences, and 15% to 20% are seen once. The ten largest clones represent 2.8% of the sample.

This receptor was obtained from a human donor in good health. Rearrangement joined TRBV28 to TRBJ1-6; a weak D assignment points to TRBD1 (6 bases agree). The sequenced DNA is TGTGCCAGCAGGCCTGGCGGGCAGGGGAATAATTCACCCCTCCACTTT. The resulting protein is CASRPGGQGNNSPLHF.